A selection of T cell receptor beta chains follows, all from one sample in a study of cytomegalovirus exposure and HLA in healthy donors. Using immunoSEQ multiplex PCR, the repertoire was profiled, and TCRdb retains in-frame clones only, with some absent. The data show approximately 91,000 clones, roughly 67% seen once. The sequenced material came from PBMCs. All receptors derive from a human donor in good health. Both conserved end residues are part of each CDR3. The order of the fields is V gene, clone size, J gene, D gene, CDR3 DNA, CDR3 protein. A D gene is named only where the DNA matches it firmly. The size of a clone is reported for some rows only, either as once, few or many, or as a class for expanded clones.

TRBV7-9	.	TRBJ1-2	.	TGTGCCAGCAGCTTAACGGCGGGGGAAGAGTGGGCTAACTATGGCTACACCTTC	CASSLTAGEEWANYGYTF
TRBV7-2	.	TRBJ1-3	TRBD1	TGTGCCAGCAGCTTCGACAGGGTCTCTGGAAACACCATATATTTT	CASSFDRVSGNTIYF
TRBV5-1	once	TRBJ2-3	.	TGCGCCAGCAGCGCATACCTCGAGGGAGGTACGCAGTATTTT	CASSAYLEGGTQYF
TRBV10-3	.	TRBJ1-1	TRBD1	TGTGCCATCAGCGAGGGACAGTTGAACACTGAAGCTTTCTTT	CAISEGQLNTEAFF
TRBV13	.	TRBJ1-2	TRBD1	TGTGCCAGCAGCTCAGGCAGGTTAGGACAGGGTATTGGCTATGGCTACACCTTC	CASSSGRLGQGIGYGYTF
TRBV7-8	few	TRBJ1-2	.	TGTGCCAGCAGCTTACGTGATCTTCAGGGCGGCTACACCTTC	CASSLRDLQGGYTF
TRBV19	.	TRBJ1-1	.	TGTGCCAGTAGTATTCCCCTCATAGCGAACACTGAAGCTTTCTTT	CASSIPLIANTEAFF
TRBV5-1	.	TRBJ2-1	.	TGCGCCAGCAGCAACACAAACCTCGAGCAGTTCTTC	CASSNTNLEQFF
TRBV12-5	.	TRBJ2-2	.	TGTGCTAGTGGTTTGGCCGGTGGTTACACCGGGGAGCTGTTTTTT	CASGLAGGYTGELFF
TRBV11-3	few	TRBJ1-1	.	TGTGCCAGCAGCTTTAGGAGCCTGGGGGGGAACACTGAAGCTTTCTTT	CASSFRSLGGNTEAFF
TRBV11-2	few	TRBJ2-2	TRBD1	TGTGCCAGCAGCCGGACAGGGGCCAGCTTCCCCGGGGAGCTGTTTTTT	CASSRTGASFPGELFF
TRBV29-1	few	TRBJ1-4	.	TGCAGCGTTCTGGAAGGGGGGGGGCGTAATGAAAAACTGTTTTTT	CSVLEGGGRNEKLFF
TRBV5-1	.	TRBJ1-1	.	TGCGCCAGCAGCTCGGAATTGCCCTCAGGGAACACTGAAGCTTTCTTT	CASSSELPSGNTEAFF
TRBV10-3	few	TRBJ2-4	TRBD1	TGTGCCATCAGTGTCGATAACAGGGGGCGGAACATTCAGTACTTC	CAISVDNRGRNIQYF
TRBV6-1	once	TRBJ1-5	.	TGTGCCAGCAGTTTTCAGGGGTATAGCAATCAGCCCCAGCATTTT	CASSFQGYSNQPQHF
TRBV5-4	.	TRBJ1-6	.	TGTGCCAGCAGCAACAGGGATTTGAATTCACCCCTCCACTTT	CASSNRDLNSPLHF
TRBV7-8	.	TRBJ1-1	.	TGTGCCAGCAGTCGTTGGGGAGGGACTGAAGCTTTCTTT	CASSRWGGTEAFF
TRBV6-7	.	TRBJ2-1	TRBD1	TGTGCCAGCAGTTACGAGACAGGGTCTATCCTCTTAAAAAGTGCCGACAATGAGCAGTTCTTC	CASSYETGSILLKSADNEQFF
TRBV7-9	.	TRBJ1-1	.	TGTGCCAGCAGCTTAGACGGGTGGGGCGCTGAAGCTTTCTTT	CASSLDGWGAEAFF
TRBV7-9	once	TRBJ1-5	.	TGTGCCAGCAGCCCAGGGTCCTATAGCAATCAGCCCCAGCATTTT	CASSPGSYSNQPQHF
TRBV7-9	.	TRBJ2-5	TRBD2	TGCGCCAGCAGCTCGCAGGGAGGGACCCAAGAGACCCAGTACTTC	CASSSQGGTQETQYF
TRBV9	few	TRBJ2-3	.	TGTGCCAGCAGCCCCCAGTTGGGGGGGGCCGCAGATACGCAGTATTTT	CASSPQLGGAADTQYF
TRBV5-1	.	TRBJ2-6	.	TGCGCCAGCAGCTTGGTGGTGGGGCAGGGCGCCAGCAACGTCCTGACTTTC	CASSLVVGQGASNVLTF
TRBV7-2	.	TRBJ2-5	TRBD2	TGTGCCAGCAGCTCGGCTCGACTAGCGGGGAGGGAGACCCAGTACTTC	CASSSARLAGRETQYF
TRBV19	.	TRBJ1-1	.	TGTGCCAGTAGTGAGGGGGACAACACTGAAGCTTTCTTT	CASSEGDNTEAFF
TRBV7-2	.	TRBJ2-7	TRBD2	TGTGCCAGCAGCCCCCCCGGACTAGCGGAACTGAACGAGCAGTACTTC	CASSPPGLAELNEQYF
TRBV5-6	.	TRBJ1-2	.	TGTGCCAGCAGATTGGAATTGCAGGGCGGCTACACCTTC	CASRLELQGGYTF
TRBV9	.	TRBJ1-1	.	TGTGCCAGCAGCCCGCGACGGGAGAACACTGAAGCTTTCTTT	CASSPRRENTEAFF
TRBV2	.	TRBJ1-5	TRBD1	TGTGCCAGCAGTACTAACAGGGGAGTGGATCAGCCCCAGCATTTT	CASSTNRGVDQPQHF
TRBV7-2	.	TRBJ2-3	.	TGTGCCAGCAGCCCCCAGGCGACATTGACAGATACGCAGTATTTT	CASSPQATLTDTQYF
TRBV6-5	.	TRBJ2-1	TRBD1	TGTGCCAGCAGTACGAGACAGGGGGCTTACAATGAGCAGTTCTTC	CASSTRQGAYNEQFF
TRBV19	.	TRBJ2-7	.	TGTGCCAGTAGTATGACAACGACAATACGGGGAGTGTACGAGCAGTACTTC	CASSMTTTIRGVYEQYF
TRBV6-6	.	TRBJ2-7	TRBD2	TGTGCCAGCAGTTACTCAAGCGGGGGAGACTACGAGCAGTACTTC	CASSYSSGGDYEQYF
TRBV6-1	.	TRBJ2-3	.	TGTGCCAGCAGATTCCTGGACGGGGACACAGATACGCAGTATTTT	CASRFLDGDTDTQYF
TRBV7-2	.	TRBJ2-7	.	TGTGCCAGCAGCTTAGGTTCGTCAGGCTACGAGCAGTACTTC	CASSLGSSGYEQYF
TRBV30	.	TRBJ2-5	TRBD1	TGTGCCTGGAGTCCCGACAGGGGGAACCAGTACTTC	CAWSPDRGNQYF
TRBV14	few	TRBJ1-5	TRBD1	TGTGCCAGCAGCCCGGGACAGGGTAGCAATCAGCCCCAGCATTTT	CASSPGQGSNQPQHF
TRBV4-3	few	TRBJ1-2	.	TGCGCCAGCAGCCAAGGCCTAACTTCAAGCTATGGCTACACCTTC	CASSQGLTSSYGYTF
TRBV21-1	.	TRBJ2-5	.	TGTGCCAGCAGCAAAAGGGCCCCAACAGGGGGTGGTCGAGAGACCCAGTACTTC	CASSKRAPTGGGRETQYF
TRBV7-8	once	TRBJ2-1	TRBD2	TGTGCCAGTAAGACTAGCGGGGCTATAGGGAATGAGCAGTTCTTC	CASKTSGAIGNEQFF
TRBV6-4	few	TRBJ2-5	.	TGTGCCAGCTTCCGGGACTCGATTGGTGAGACCCAGTACTTC	CASFRDSIGETQYF
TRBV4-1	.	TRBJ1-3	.	TGCGCCAGCAGCACGAAAGTGACAACGGGATATGGTGGTGGTGGAAACACCATATATTTT	CASSTKVTTGYGGGGNTIYF
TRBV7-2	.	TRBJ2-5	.	TGTGCCAGCAGCTTAGTGCGGGTAGGGGAGACCCAGTACTTC	CASSLVRVGETQYF
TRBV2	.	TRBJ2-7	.	TGTGCCAGCAGTGAAGCTTCGGCAGGGGACGAGCAGTACTTC	CASSEASAGDEQYF
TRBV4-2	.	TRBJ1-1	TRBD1	TGTGCCAGCAGCCAGTGGGGACAGGGGGCGGGGAGCACTGAAGCTTTCTTT	CASSQWGQGAGSTEAFF
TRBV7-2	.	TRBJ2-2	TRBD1	TGTGCCAGCAGCTACTACGGGACAGGGGGCACCGGGGAGCTGTTTTTT	CASSYYGTGGTGELFF
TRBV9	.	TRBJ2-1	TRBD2	TGTGCCAGCAGCGTAGCACCTAGCGGGGGTTATGAGCAGTTCTTC	CASSVAPSGGYEQFF